There are a few counts of the clone carrying this T cell receptor (beta chain). Its matching antigen is unknown. The time point was: week 23, last vaccination. The study gave 300 ug of mutant IDH1 20-mer peptide per vaccine dose, with topical imiquimod. Patients carried new grade 3 or 4 IDH1-mutant astrocytomas lacking nuclear ATRX. The repertoire was sequenced with immunoSEQ multiplex PCR; TCRdb's copy has only in-frame clones and lacks some. This sample has 30,000 to 40,000 clones, with roughly 80% found just once. The sample belongs to a study of a mutant IDH1 vaccine in newly diagnosed glioma. Study overall: Eight vaccine doses were administered to patients at weeks 1, 3, 5, 7, 11, 15, 19 and 23. Before enrollment, the patients had been treated with radiotherapy alone, temozolomide alone, or both together. Most of them had received both.

The starting material was PBMCs, obtained from a glioma patient whose treatment included an IDH1 peptide vaccine. The TCR comes from a man in his forties with glioma.

Here the CDR3 reads CASSPRLVSGDTQYF. CDR3 nucleotides: TGTGCCAGCAGCCCAAGACTAGTCTCGGGGGATACGCAGTATTTT. The chain has TRBV13 and TRBJ2-3; possibly TRBD2 for D (6 bases). V was trimmed by 5 bases and J by 6 bases, leaving 18 bases between them. From germline, CDR1 is PRHDT and CDR2 FYEKMQ (reference sequence). This CDR3 region has 15 residues. The whole variable domain, remainder taken from reference TRBV13 and TRBJ2-3, is AAGVIQSPRHLIKEKRETATLKCYPIPRHDTVYWYQQGPGQDPQFLISFYEKMQSDKGSIPDRFSAQQFSDYHSELNMSSLELGDSALYFCASSPRLVSGDTQYFGPGTRLTVL.